This T cell receptor beta chain emerged from a study of T cells in localized non-small cell lung cancer. General study points: Adjacent lung held a median 57 of the top 100 tumor clones. The highest T cell clonality was in uninvolved adjacent lung, above tumor.

Trimming removed 3 bases at V and 1 base at J, with 7 bases between. CDR1 is SGDLS and CDR2 is YYNGEE in the germline V gene. The CDR3 is 14 residues long. The data were produced by immunoSEQ multiplex PCR, yet TCRdb's version contains in-frame clones alone and is incomplete. The sample has tens of thousands of clones, about nine tenths seen once. Notes on this clone: What it recognizes is unknown.

The material sequenced was peripheral blood, taken before any cancer treatment. The clonotype comes from a man between 40 and 75 years old with stage I lung adenocarcinoma. The rearrangement links TRBV9 to TRBJ2-2, with no clear D. The CDR3 DNA reads TGTGCCAGCAGCGCGGCAGGGAACACCGGGGAGCTGTTTTTT. Translating gives CASSAAGNTGELFF.